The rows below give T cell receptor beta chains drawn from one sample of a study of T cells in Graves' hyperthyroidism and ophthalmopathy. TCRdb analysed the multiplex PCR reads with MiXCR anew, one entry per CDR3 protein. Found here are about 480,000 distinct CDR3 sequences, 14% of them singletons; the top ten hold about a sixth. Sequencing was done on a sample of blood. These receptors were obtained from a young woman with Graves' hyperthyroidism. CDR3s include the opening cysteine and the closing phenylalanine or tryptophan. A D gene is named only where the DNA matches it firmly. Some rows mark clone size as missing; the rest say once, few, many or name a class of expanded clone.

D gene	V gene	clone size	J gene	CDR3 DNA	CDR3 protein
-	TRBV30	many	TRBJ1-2	TGTGCCTGGTCAAAGGGTAGGGACTATGGCTACACCTTC	CAWSKGRDYGYTF
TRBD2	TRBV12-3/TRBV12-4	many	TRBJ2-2	TGTGCCAGCAGTTTACCGGTGCGGGAGTGGAACACCGGGGAGCTGTTTTTT	CASSLPVREWNTGELFF
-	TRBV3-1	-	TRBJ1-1	TGTGCCAGCAGCCAAGAGGGATCGAGGAACACTGAAGCTTTCTTT	CASSQEGSRNTEAFF
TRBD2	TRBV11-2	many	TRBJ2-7	TGTGCCAGCAGCTTAGCGGGGGGTTGGGGGATAGAGCAGTACTTC	CASSLAGGWGIEQYF
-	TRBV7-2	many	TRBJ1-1	TGTGCCAGCAGCTTAACGGGCCGTTACACTGAAGCTTTCTTT	CASSLTGRYTEAFF
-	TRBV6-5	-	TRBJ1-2	TGTGCCAGCAGTTACTCGAGGGACACCTATGGCTACACCTTC	CASSYSRDTYGYTF
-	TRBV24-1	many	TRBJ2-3	TGTGCCACCAGTGATTCCCACTGGGCAGATACGCAGTATTTT	CATSDSHWADTQYF
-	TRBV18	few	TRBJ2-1	TGTGCCAGCTCACCTTACTTGGGTGAGCAGTTCTTC	CASSPYLGEQFF
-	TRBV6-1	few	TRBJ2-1	TGTGCCAGCTTGGTTCCCCGGTACAATGAGCAGTTCTTC	CASLVPRYNEQFF
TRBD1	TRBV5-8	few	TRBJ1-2	TGTGCCAGCAGGCAAAAGGGACAGGACTATGGCTACACCTTC	CASRQKGQDYGYTF
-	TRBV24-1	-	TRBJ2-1	TGTGCCACCAGTGGACAGAACTCCTACAATGAGCAGTTCTTC	CATSGQNSYNEQFF
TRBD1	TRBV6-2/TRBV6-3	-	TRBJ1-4	TGTGCCAGCAGTTGGACAGGCGTTAATGAAAAACTGTTTTTT	CASSWTGVNEKLFF
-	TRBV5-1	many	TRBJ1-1	TGCGCCAGCAGAAAAGACAGAAAGCCAAACACTGAAGCTTTCTTT	CASRKDRKPNTEAFF
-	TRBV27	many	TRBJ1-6	TGTGCCAGCAGTTTCCCCGGGGCTCGGTCACCCCTCCACTTT	CASSFPGARSPLHF
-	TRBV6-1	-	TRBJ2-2	TGTGCCACCGGGAACACCGGGGAGCTGTTTTTT	CATGNTGELFF
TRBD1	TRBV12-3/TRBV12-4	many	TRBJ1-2	TGTGCCAGCAGTCTCAGCCAGGGGGCTTTCTATGGCTACACCTTC	CASSLSQGAFYGYTF
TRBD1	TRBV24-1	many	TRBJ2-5	TGTGCCACCAGTGATTCTGACAGGGGTGGAGAGACCCAGTACTTC	CATSDSDRGGETQYF
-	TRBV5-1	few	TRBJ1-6	TGCGCCAGCAGCTCTACGGGCTCGTCACCCCTCCACTTT	CASSSTGSSPLHF
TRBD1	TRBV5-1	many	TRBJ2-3	TGCGCCAGCAGCGGGACAGGGTACGATACGCAGTATTTT	CASSGTGYDTQYF
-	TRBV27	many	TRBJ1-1	TGTGCCAGCGGTCTCAAGATGAACACTGAAGCTTTCTTT	CASGLKMNTEAFF
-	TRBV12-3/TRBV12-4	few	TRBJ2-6	TGTGCCAGCAGGTTAGAGGGGGGCCCTTCCTCTGGGGCCAACGTCCTGACTTTC	CASRLEGGPSSGANVLTF
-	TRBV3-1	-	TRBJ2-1	TGTGCCAGCAGCCAAGAGGGTACCTACAATGAGCAGTTCTTC	CASSQEGTYNEQFF
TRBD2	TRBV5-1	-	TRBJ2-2	TGCGCCAGCAGCTTAACCCACTTAGCGGGAGGCCAAACCGGGGAGCTGTTTTTT	CASSLTHLAGGQTGELFF
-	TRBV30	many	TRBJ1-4	TGTGCCTGGAGTGTAGGGGGAGCCGAAAAACTGTTTTTT	CAWSVGGAEKLFF
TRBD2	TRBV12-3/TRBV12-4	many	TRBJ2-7	TGTGCCAGCAGCCCAGGTACGGGACTAGCGGCTTACGAGCAGTACTTC	CASSPGTGLAAYEQYF
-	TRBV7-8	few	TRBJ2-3	TGTGCCAGCAGCCGGGCCCCAGATACGCAGTATTTT	CASSRAPDTQYF
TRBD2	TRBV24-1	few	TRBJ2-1	TGTGCCACCAGTGATACAGGACTAGCGGGATCAAATGAGCAGTTCTTC	CATSDTGLAGSNEQFF
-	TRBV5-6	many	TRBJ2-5	TGTGCCAGCACTAACGTAGGATCTCAAGAGACCCAGTACTTC	CASTNVGSQETQYF
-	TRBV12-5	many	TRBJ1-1	TGTGCTAGTGGTTTGAATACAGGGACCGCTGAAGCTTTCTTT	CASGLNTGTAEAFF
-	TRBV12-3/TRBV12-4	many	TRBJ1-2	TGTGCCAGCAGCCACAATTCGGATTGGGTTAACTATGGCTACACCTTC	CASSHNSDWVNYGYTF
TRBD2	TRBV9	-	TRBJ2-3	TGTGCCAGCAGCGTCGGGACTAGCGGATCAGATACGCAGTATTTT	CASSVGTSGSDTQYF
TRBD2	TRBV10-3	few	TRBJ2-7	TGTGCCATTTGGACTAGCGAAACCTACGAGCAGTACTTC	CAIWTSETYEQYF
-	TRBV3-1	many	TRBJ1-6	TGTGCCAGCAGCCAAGTGGGGGCGACGCGTAATTCACCCCTCCACTTT	CASSQVGATRNSPLHF
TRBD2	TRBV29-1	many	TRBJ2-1	TGCAGCGCCCTAGGACTAGCGGGAGTCAGCTCCTACAATGAGCAGTTCTTC	CSALGLAGVSSYNEQFF
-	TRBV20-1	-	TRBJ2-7	TGCAGTGCTAGAGCCCTAGAGGGTCGGGGGAGCTCCTACGAGCAGTACTTC	CSARALEGRGSSYEQYF
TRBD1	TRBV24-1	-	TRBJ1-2	TGTGCCACCAGTGCCGGACAGGGAGCTGGTGGCTACACCTTC	CATSAGQGAGGYTF
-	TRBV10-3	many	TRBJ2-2	TGTGCCATCAGTGAGGCAGTCGCAACTAACACCGGGGAGCTGTTTTTT	CAISEAVATNTGELFF
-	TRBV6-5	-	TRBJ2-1	TGTGCCAGCAGCTACCCTTTCGGCGAGCAGTTCTTC	CASSYPFGEQFF
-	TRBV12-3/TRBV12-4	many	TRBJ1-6	TGTGCCAGCAGTTTAGGTACAAATTCACCCCTCCACTTT	CASSLGTNSPLHF
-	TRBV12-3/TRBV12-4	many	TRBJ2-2	TGTGCCAGCAGTTTATTATTTGTTGGGAGAAACACCGGGGAGCTGTTTTTT	CASSLLFVGRNTGELFF
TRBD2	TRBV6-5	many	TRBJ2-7	TGTGCCAGCAGTTACTCACGAGCGGGAGGGCGATACGAGCAGTACTTC	CASSYSRAGGRYEQYF
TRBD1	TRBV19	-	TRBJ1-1	TGTGCCAGTAGTATAGGGACAGGGGGACCCGAAGCTTTCTTT	CASSIGTGGPEAFF
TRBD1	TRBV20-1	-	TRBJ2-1	TGCAGTGCTAGTTCCGGGACAGGGGCGTACGAGCAGTTCTTC	CSASSGTGAYEQFF
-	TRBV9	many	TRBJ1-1	TGTGCCAGCGAGCCCTGGGCCGACACTGAAGCTTTCTTT	CASEPWADTEAFF
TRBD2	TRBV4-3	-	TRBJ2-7	TGCGCCAGCAGCCTCCAGACTAGCTCCGGAGGGGAGCAGTACTTC	CASSLQTSSGGEQYF
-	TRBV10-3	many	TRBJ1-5	TGTGCCATCAGCCAGGCTTGGGATCAGCCCCAGCATTTT	CAISQAWDQPQHF
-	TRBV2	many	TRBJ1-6	TGTGCCAGCAGTGAACATGACTCACCCCTCCACTTT	CASSEHDSPLHF
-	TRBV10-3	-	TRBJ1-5	TGTGCCATCAGTGAACCAACCACAGGGAGGCAGCCCCAGCATTTT	CAISEPTTGRQPQHF